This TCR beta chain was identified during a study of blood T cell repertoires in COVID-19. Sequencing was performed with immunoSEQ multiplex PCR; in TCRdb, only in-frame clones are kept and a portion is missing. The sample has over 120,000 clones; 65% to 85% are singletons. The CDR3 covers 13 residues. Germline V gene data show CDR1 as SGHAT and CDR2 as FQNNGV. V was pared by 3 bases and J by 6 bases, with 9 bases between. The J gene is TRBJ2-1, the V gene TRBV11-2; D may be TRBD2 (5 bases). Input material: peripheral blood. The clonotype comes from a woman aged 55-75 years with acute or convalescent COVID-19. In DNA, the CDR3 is TGTGCCAGCAGCTTCTCTACTAGCAATGAGCAGTTCTTC. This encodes CASSFSTSNEQFF.